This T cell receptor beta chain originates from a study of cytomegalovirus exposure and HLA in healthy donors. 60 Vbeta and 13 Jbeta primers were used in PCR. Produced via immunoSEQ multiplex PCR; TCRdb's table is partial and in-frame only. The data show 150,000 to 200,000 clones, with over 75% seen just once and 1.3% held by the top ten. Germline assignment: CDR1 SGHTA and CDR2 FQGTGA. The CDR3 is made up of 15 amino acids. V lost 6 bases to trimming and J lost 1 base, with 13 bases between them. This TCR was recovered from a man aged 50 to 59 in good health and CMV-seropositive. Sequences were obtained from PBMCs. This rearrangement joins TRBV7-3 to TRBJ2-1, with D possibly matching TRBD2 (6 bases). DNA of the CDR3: TGTGCCAGCAGTTTCTCCGGGGGTTCCTACAATGAGCAGTTCTTC. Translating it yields CASSFSGGSYNEQFF.